These 11 T cell receptor beta chains came from one sample sequenced in a study of vaccination and CD4 T cells after COVID-19. Sample treatment: roughly ten-day PBMC culture with coronavirus spike peptide pools or control peptides (ViraFEST assay). Once obtained from cultured CD4+ T cells, the DNA was sequenced using the Oncomine TCR Beta short-read assay. TCRdb used MiXCR to reprocess the PCR reads, holding one entry per CDR3 protein. The sample consists of approximately 20,000 distinct CDR3 sequences, less than 75% of them appearing once. No antigen has been assigned to these receptors. The sequenced sample consisted of CD4+ T cells from blood, cultured in vitro. Every receptor here comes from a human donor who had recovered from COVID-19.

The chain couples TRBV7-9 to TRBJ1-1; 10 bases agree with TRBD1. J lost 0 bases, V lost 3 bases, and 4 bases had no gene match. The germline CDR1 and CDR2 sequences are SEHNR and FQNEAQ (reference sequence). This CDR3 is 16 amino acids long. The CDR3 protein is CASSFWTGGVNTEAFF. CDR3 DNA: TGTGCCAGCAGCTTTTGGACAGGGGGAGTGAACACTGAAGCTTTCTTT.

The chain carries TRBV30 and TRBJ1-1; D unclear. This CDR3 is built from 13 residues. The V end lost 4 bases, the J end lost 3 bases, and 12 bases lay between the germline ends. Germline V CDR1 and CDR2: GTSNPN, SVGIG (reference sequence). CDR3 nucleotides: TGTGCCTGGAATGCGGCAGAGGACACTGAAGCTTTCTTT. As protein: CAWNAAEDTEAFF.

CDR3: CAWSGTQLDQPQHF. The DNA for the CDR3 is TGTGCCTGGAGTGGGACTCAGCTTGATCAGCCCCAGCATTTT. V usage is TRBV30 and J usage is TRBJ1-5, with no clear D. The CDR3 covers 14 residues. V lost 1 base and J 5 bases, leaving 12 bases between the germline ends. The V gene's germline CDR1 is GTSNPN and CDR2 SVGIG (reference sequence).

The chain recombines TRBV28 with TRBJ2-7, with 10 bases aligning to TRBD2. The CDR3 has 14 amino acids. Germline loops: CDR1 MDHEN, CDR2 SYDVKM. Trimming cost V 6 bases and J 5 bases; bases outside gene matches: 7. The CDR3 DNA reads TGTGCCAGCAGGATGAGCGGGAGGGCCGACGAGCAGTACTTC. It codes for CASRMSGRADEQYF.

The gene calls are TRBV12-3 or TRBV12-4 and TRBJ2-5; 7 nucleotides agree with TRBD1. This CDR3 region has 13 residues. The V gene end was trimmed by 5 bases and the J gene end by 5 bases; junction bases not matched to a gene: 5. CDR3 nucleotide sequence: TGTGCCAGCAGTCTTAGGGGGCTTGAGACCCAGTACTTC. This gives the protein CASSLRGLETQYF.

The rearrangement links TRBV20-1 to TRBJ1-2, with a possible D match to TRBD1 (5 bases). The CDR3 runs 14 residues. CDR1 and CDR2 from the germline V gene are DFQATT and SNEGSKA (reference sequence). With 5 bases removed from V and 3 bases from J, the gap between germline ends came to 16 bases. The CDR3 protein is CSAWNGGVDYGYTF. CDR3 coding DNA: TGCAGTGCTTGGAATGGAGGGGTGGACTATGGCTACACCTTC.

This chain connects TRBV11-3 to TRBJ1-6; D is perhaps TRBD1 (6 bases). The germline V and J ends were trimmed by 7 bases and 9 bases, with 13 bases remaining between them. There are 13 residues in the CDR3. From germline, CDR1 is SGHNT and CDR2 YENEEA. CDR3: CASTPSRGSPLHF. In DNA, the CDR3 is TGTGCCAGCACCCCGTCCAGGGGTTCACCCCTCCACTTT.

This clonotype is a singleton in its sample. The chain employs TRBV27 and TRBJ2-1, with 10 bases fitting TRBD2. CDR3 size: 15 residues. Germline V CDR1 and CDR2: MNHEY, SMNVEV (reference sequence). Losses at the gene ends were 4 bases for V and 3 bases for J; bases not matched to a gene: 3. The CDR3 DNA is TGTGCCAGCAGTTCACGGACTAGCGGCTACAATGAGCAGTTCTTC. Amino acids: CASSSRTSGYNEQFF.

This chain joins TRBV28 and TRBJ2-4; a weak D match, TRBD2 (6 bases). This CDR3 has 15 residues. From germline, CDR1 is MDHEN and CDR2 SYDVKM. V shed 5 bases and J shed 4 bases, with 15 bases lying between them. The CDR3 coding sequence is TGTGCCAGCAGTCCCTGGGTAGCGGCTAAAAACATTCAGTACTTC. Protein: CASSPWVAAKNIQYF.

This chain links TRBV20-1 with TRBJ2-7; maybe TRBD1 (5 bases). The germline V gene has CDR1 DFQATT and CDR2 SNEGSKA (reference sequence). V was clipped by 7 bases and J by 5 bases, with 18 bases between them. The CDR3 runs to 13 residues. CDR3 in amino acids: CSVYRLGMNEQYF. DNA for the CDR3: TGCAGTGTATACAGGCTAGGTATGAACGAGCAGTACTTC.

The chain is built from TRBV20-1 and TRBJ2-3; TRBD2 is a possible D gene (6 bases). Germline-derived CDR1 and CDR2 are DFQATT and SNEGSKA (reference sequence). This CDR3 has 14 residues. V lost 5 bases, J lost 0 bases, and 12 bases lay in between. The DNA for the CDR3 is TGCAGTGCTCAGTGGGGGACTAGCACAGATACGCAGTATTTT. Translation gives CSAQWGTSTDTQYF.